Listed below are T cell receptor beta chains from one sample, sequenced in a study of blood T cells in healthy people across ages. Via MiXCR, TCRdb re-called the 5' RACE reads, giving one row per CDR3 protein. The sample carries around 670,000 distinct CDR3 sequences, under 30% recorded once. Sequencing input: blood. The receptors derive from a woman of 80 years or more in good health. The CDR3 runs from the conserved cysteine through the conserved F or W. A D gene is named only where the DNA matches it firmly. Expanded clones are given a class, and other clones once, few, many or no size at all.

V	J	D	size	CDR3	DNA
TRBV19	TRBJ2-1	TRBD2	once	CASSIPGLADNEQFF	TGTGCCAGTAGTATTCCGGGACTAGCGGACAATGAGCAGTTCTTC
TRBV4-3	TRBJ2-1	-	-	CASSQDGESYNEQFF	TGCGCCAGCAGCCAAGATGGGGAATCCTACAATGAGCAGTTCTTC
TRBV18	TRBJ1-1	TRBD1	few	CTSSPPGQGFNTEAFF	TGTACCAGCTCACCACCGGGACAGGGATTTAACACTGAAGCTTTCTTT
TRBV2	TRBJ2-1	TRBD2	few	CASRVRTSGGGNEQFF	TGTGCCAGCAGGGTACGGACTAGCGGGGGTGGAAATGAGCAGTTCTTC
TRBV20-1	TRBJ2-5	TRBD2	many	CSASGGGETQYF	TGCAGTGCTAGCGGGGGAGGGGAGACCCAGTACTTC
TRBV6-2/TRBV6-3	TRBJ2-1	TRBD2	-	CASSTLAGGEFF	TGTGCCAGCAGTACCCTTGCGGGGGGAGAGTTCTTC
TRBV7-3	TRBJ2-3	-	many	CASSLTGSDTQYF	TGTGCCAGCAGCTTAACAGGGTCAGATACGCAGTATTTT
TRBV7-3	TRBJ1-4	-	-	CASSRAGTPNEKLFF	TGTGCCAGCAGCCGCGCCGGGACACCGAATGAAAAACTGTTTTTT
TRBV7-3	TRBJ2-1	TRBD2	many	CASSLYAGVDEQFF	TGTGCCAGCAGCTTATACGCGGGGGTGGATGAGCAGTTCTTC
TRBV5-1	TRBJ2-3	-	few	CASSSQPGHFTDTQYF	TGCGCCAGCAGCTCGCAACCGGGACATTTCACAGATACGCAGTATTTT
TRBV7-6	TRBJ2-5	-	many	CASSRTGIRETQYF	TGTGCCAGCAGCAGAACAGGGATCCGAGAGACCCAGTACTTC
TRBV29-1	TRBJ1-1	-	many	CSALGGRGNTEAFF	TGCAGCGCTCTCGGCGGCCGAGGTAACACTGAAGCTTTCTTT
TRBV14	TRBJ1-6	-	few	CASSQDWSQRGSPLHF	TGTGCCAGCAGCCAAGATTGGAGCCAGAGGGGTTCACCCCTCCACTTT
TRBV5-1	TRBJ1-1	TRBD1	few	CASSMTGLTEAFF	TGCGCCAGCAGCATGACAGGGCTTACTGAAGCTTTCTTT
TRBV5-4	TRBJ1-2	-	many	CASSLASGGRGYTF	TGTGCCAGCAGCTTGGCCTCCGGGGGGAGAGGCTACACCTTC
TRBV30	TRBJ1-6	TRBD1	-	CAWGQGNSPLHF	TGTGCCTGGGGACAGGGGAATTCACCCCTCCACTTT
TRBV2	TRBJ2-7	TRBD2	-	CASSSAGGTSGYEQYF	TGTGCCAGCAGCTCTGCTGGCGGGACTAGCGGGTACGAGCAGTACTTC
TRBV7-8	TRBJ2-3	-	many	CASSLVVGDTDTQYF	TGTGCCAGCAGCTTAGTCGTAGGCGATACAGATACGCAGTATTTT
TRBV5-8	TRBJ2-3	TRBD2	many	CASRPFGGGHTDTQYF	TGTGCCAGCAGACCGTTCGGCGGGGGGCACACAGATACGCAGTATTTT
TRBV20-1	TRBJ1-1	-	many	CSARTGGNTEAFF	TGCAGTGCTAGGACAGGAGGTAACACTGAAGCTTTCTTT
TRBV7-8	TRBJ2-1	TRBD2	many	CASRGTSGGKTNNEQFF	TGTGCCAGCAGGGGGACTAGCGGGGGTAAGACGAACAATGAGCAGTTCTTC
TRBV15	TRBJ2-5	TRBD2	few	CATSGAVRTGGETQYF	TGTGCCACCAGCGGGGCAGTGAGGACGGGGGGAGAGACCCAGTACTTC
TRBV28	TRBJ1-1	TRBD1	-	CASLTGGTEAFF	TGTGCCAGCCTCACAGGGGGCACTGAAGCTTTCTTT
TRBV11-2	TRBJ2-3	TRBD2	once	CASSLSSGGLPDTQYF	TGTGCCAGCAGCTTAAGTAGCGGGGGCCTTCCAGATACGCAGTATTTT
TRBV15	TRBJ1-5	-	many	CATSIQRLAQHF	TGTGCCACCAGCATCCAGCGTCTGGCCCAGCATTTT
TRBV28	TRBJ2-1	TRBD1	many	CASKQGEVDNEQFF	TGTGCCAGTAAACAGGGGGAGGTGGACAATGAGCAGTTCTTC
TRBV7-2	TRBJ2-5	-	-	CTSSPRGGGNEQYF	TGTACCAGCAGCCCTCGAGGGGGGGGCAATGAGCAGTACTTC
TRBV20-1	TRBJ2-7	TRBD2	-	CSAGPGLAPYEQYF	TGCAGTGCTGGTCCGGGACTAGCACCCTACGAGCAGTACTTC
TRBV29-1	TRBJ1-5	TRBD1	once	CSVAGTGGGQPQHF	TGCAGCGTCGCTGGGACAGGGGGCGGCCAGCCCCAGCATTTT
TRBV7-9	TRBJ1-5	-	many	CASSQSNQPQHF	TGTGCCAGCAGCCAAAGCAATCAGCCCCAGCATTTT
TRBV7-9	TRBJ1-1	-	-	CSSSLIGGGEPFF	TGTTCCAGCAGCCTGATCGGTGGGGGAGAACCTTTCTTT
TRBV7-2	TRBJ2-7	TRBD1	many	CASSERTGVREQYF	TGTGCCAGCAGCGAGCGGACAGGGGTACGAGAACAGTACTTC
TRBV20-1	TRBJ2-7	-	-	CSATFGSYEQYF	TGCAGTGCTACGTTCGGCTCCTACGAGCAGTACTTC
TRBV2	TRBJ2-3	TRBD2	-	CANSARGGLAVSTDTQYF	TGTGCCAACAGTGCGAGGGGAGGTCTAGCGGTGAGCACAGATACGCAGTATTTT
TRBV11-2	TRBJ2-3	-	many	CASSLVRQTSTDTQYF	TGTGCCAGCAGCTTAGTTCGACAGACGAGCACAGATACGCAGTATTTT
TRBV10-3	TRBJ1-3	-	-	CAISETGFGNTIYF	TGTGCCATCAGTGAGACGGGATTTGGAAACACCATATATTTT
TRBV29-1	TRBJ2-1	-	many	CSVESLRGYNEQFF	TGCAGCGTTGAATCCCTCCGGGGGTACAATGAGCAGTTCTTC
TRBV4-3	TRBJ1-2	TRBD1	-	CASSQDWGTGYRYTF	TGCGCCAGCAGCCAAGATTGGGGGACAGGGTATCGCTACACCTTC
TRBV12-3/TRBV12-4	TRBJ1-1	-	many	CASSLSRRNTEAFF	TGTGCCAGCAGTTTATCTCGACGGAACACTGAAGCTTTCTTT
TRBV18	TRBJ2-5	-	-	CASSPPGYIGETQYF	TGTGCCAGCTCACCACCAGGTTATATCGGGGAGACCCAGTACTTC
TRBV20-1	TRBJ1-4	TRBD1	many	CSAPSGTGNYEKLFF	TGCAGTGCTCCGAGCGGGACAGGGAATTACGAAAAACTGTTTTTT
TRBV4-3	TRBJ2-5	-	many	CASSQDQRSQETQYF	TGCGCCAGCAGCCAAGATCAACGGAGCCAAGAGACCCAGTACTTC
TRBV20-1	TRBJ2-7	-	-	CSTPSSSYNEQYF	TGCAGTACCCCTAGCAGCTCCTACAATGAGCAGTACTTC